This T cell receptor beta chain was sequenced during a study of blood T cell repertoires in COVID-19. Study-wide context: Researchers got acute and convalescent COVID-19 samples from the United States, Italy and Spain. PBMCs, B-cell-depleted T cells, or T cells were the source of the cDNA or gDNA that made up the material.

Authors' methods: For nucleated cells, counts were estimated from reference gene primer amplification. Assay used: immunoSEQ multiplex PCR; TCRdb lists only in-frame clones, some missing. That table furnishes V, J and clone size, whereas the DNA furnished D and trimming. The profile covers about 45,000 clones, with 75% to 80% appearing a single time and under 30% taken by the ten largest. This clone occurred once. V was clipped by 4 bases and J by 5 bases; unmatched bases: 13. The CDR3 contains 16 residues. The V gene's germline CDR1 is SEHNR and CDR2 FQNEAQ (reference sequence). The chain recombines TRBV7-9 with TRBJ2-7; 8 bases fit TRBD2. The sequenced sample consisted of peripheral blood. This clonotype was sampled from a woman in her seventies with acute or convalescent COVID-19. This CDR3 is CASSSGAGAPPDEQYF. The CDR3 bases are TGTGCCAGCAGCTCTGGAGCGGGAGCGCCCCCGGACGAGCAGTACTTC.